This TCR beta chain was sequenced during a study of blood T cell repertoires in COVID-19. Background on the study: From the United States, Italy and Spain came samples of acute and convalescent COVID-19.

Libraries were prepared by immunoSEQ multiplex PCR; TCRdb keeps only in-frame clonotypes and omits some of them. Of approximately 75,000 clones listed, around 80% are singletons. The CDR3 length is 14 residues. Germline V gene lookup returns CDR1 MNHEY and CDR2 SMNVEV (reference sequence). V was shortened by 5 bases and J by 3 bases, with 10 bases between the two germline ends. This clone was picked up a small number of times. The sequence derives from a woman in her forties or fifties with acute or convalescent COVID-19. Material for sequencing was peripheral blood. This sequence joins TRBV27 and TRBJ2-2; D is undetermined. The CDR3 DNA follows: TGTGCCAGCAGTCTTGACTTATACACCGGGGAGCTGTTTTTT. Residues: CASSLDLYTGELFF.